This T cell receptor (beta chain) was sequenced in a study of response to subunit inactivated influenza vaccine. This clonotype was detected ten times or more. The CDR3 spans 19 residues. V was clipped by 4 bases and J by 1 base; unmatched bases: 14. Germline-derived CDR1 and CDR2 are WSHSY and SAAADI. TCRdb used MiXCR to reprocess the RT-PCR reads, holding one entry per CDR3 protein. The sample shows over 450,000 distinct CDR3 sequences, about an eighth of them seen only once. The origin of this receptor is a man between 50 and 59 years old who received an inactivated influenza vaccine. The starting material was PBMCs from blood, obtained more than 35 days after vaccination. The chain recombines TRBV10-2 with TRBJ1-5, with 9 bases aligning to TRBD1. This chain's CDR3 is CASSGSGTGYWRSNQPQHF. The CDR3 coding sequence is TGCGCCAGCAGTGGGTCGGGGACAGGGTATTGGAGAAGCAATCAGCCCCAGCATTTT.